These 5 T cell receptor beta chains were all obtained from the same sample, sequenced in a study of T cells after posttransplantation cyclophosphamide. Libraries were prepared by immunoSEQ multiplex PCR; TCRdb keeps only in-frame clonotypes and omits some of them. The specimen has around 39,000 clones, none found just once. The sample consisted of PBMCs. Receptor source: a girl aged 10-17 years in good health, CMV-negative, and a related stem cell transplant donor.

This clone was seen repeatedly, ten times or more. V gene TRBV13 combines with J gene TRBJ2-1; weak D call: TRBD1 (5 bases). This CDR3 region has 18 residues. The V end lost 1 base, the J end lost 4 bases, and 20 bases lay between the germline ends. Per the germline V gene, CDR1 is PRHDT and CDR2 is FYEKMQ (reference sequence). This CDR3 is CASSLVGPWQGAYNEQFF. In DNA form, the CDR3 reads TGTGCCAGCAGCTTAGTAGGTCCTTGGCAGGGCGCTTACAATGAGCAGTTCTTC.

This clone was observed at least ten times. The chain couples TRBV5-4 to TRBJ2-3; D gene ambiguous. The ends were cut back, 0 bases at V and 0 bases at J, with 5 bases in the middle. The CDR3 covers 14 residues. Germline CDR1 reads SGHNT; CDR2 reads YYREEE (reference sequence). The CDR3: CASSLDSSTDTQYF. DNA of the CDR3: TGTGCCAGCAGCTTGGACTCAAGCACAGATACGCAGTATTTT.

V usage is TRBV7-2 and J usage is TRBJ2-2; 8 nucleotides align to TRBD2. CDR1 SGHTA and CDR2 FQGNSA come from the germline V gene. The CDR3 covers 17 residues. Unmatched junction bases numbered 11, after V lost 6 bases and J lost 2 bases. The CDR3 coding sequence is TGTGCCAGCAGAGCCGGGGGGGGGCGGGCAAACACCGGGGAGCTGTTTTTT. This gives the protein CASRAGGGRANTGELFF.

This clone was seen ten or more times. The chain has TRBV5-6 and TRBJ2-1; D is undetermined. Trimming removed 0 bases from V and 6 bases from J, with 7 bases in between. Germline V gene data show CDR1 as SGHDT and CDR2 as YYEEEE. This CDR3 has 13 residues. DNA for the CDR3: TGTGCCAGCAGCTTGGTGTCAGTCAATGAGCAGTTCTTC. Amino acids: CASSLVSVNEQFF.

This clone showed up just a few times. V and J are TRBV10-1 and TRBJ2-3; possible D gene TRBD2, 5 bases. The CDR3 spans 15 residues. The V end was cut by 6 bases, the J end by 0 bases, with 13 bases between. The germline V gene has CDR1 WNHNN and CDR2 SYGVQD (reference sequence). CDR3 nucleotides: TGCGCCAGCAGCGAGACGGGAACTAGCACAGATACGCAGTATTTT. Its protein product is CASSETGTSTDTQYF.